Presented here are 23 T cell receptor beta chains from one specimen sequenced in a study of blood T cells in healthy people across ages. For the second PCR, which ran for roughly 6 to 12 cycles, a sample-barcoded 5' primer and a J-beta primer mix were used. TCRdb reanalysed the 5' RACE reads using MiXCR and keeps one entry per CDR3 protein. The data show some 1.4 million distinct CDR3 sequences, approximately 38% seen once. Specimen: blood. The receptors originated from a woman under 30 in good health.

V and J are TRBV19 and TRBJ2-2, with 7 bases matching TRBD1. Germline-derived CDR1 and CDR2 are LNHDA and SQIVND (reference sequence). CDR3 length: 16 amino acids. Trimming cost V 1 base and J 1 base; bases outside gene matches: 3. CDR3 DNA sequence: TGTGCCAGTAGTATAGTGGGACAGCTGAACACCGGGGAGCTGTTTTTT. Translated, it gives CASSIVGQLNTGELFF.

This chain uses TRBV12-3 or TRBV12-4 with TRBJ2-5; the D gene is possibly TRBD1 (5 bases). The germline V and J ends were trimmed by 4 bases and 3 bases, with 9 bases remaining between them. This CDR3 spans 13 amino acids. CDR3 sequence (DNA): TGTGCCAGCAGTTATTTAGGGGAAGAGACCCAGTACTTC. It encodes CASSYLGEETQYF.

This clonotype was picked up a small number of times. The chain employs TRBV12-3 or TRBV12-4 and TRBJ1-5; 7 bases are a match to TRBD1. The CDR3 is 16 amino acids. V lost 5 bases to trimming and J lost 4 bases; unmatched junction nucleotides: 11. As DNA, the CDR3 is TGTGCCAGCAGTCCACCTTCAGAGGGGGCGAATCAGCCCCAGCATTTT. It codes for CASSPPSEGANQPQHF.

This clonotype was counted at least ten times. V gene TRBV10-3 combines with J gene TRBJ2-7; D not resolved. The germline V gene encodes CDR1 ENHRY and CDR2 SYGVKD. The length of the CDR3 is 12 residues. The V end was cut by 6 bases, the J end by 4 bases, with 10 bases between. The CDR3 loop is CAISQRTYEQYF. Here the CDR3 DNA reads TGTGCCATCAGCCAGCGCACATACGAGCAGTACTTC.

The chain combines TRBV27 with TRBJ2-7; TRBD1 matches at 7 bases. From germline, CDR1 is MNHEY and CDR2 SMNVEV (reference sequence). The CDR3 extends over 14 amino acids. J gave up 7 bases and V 5 bases, and 11 bases lay outside the gene matches. CDR3 in amino acids: CASSRDRQYNEQYF. The DNA for the CDR3 is TGTGCCAGCAGTCGGGACAGACAATACAATGAGCAGTACTTC.

The genes are TRBV9 and TRBJ1-4; no clear D gene. The CDR3 runs to 15 residues. Germline CDR1 is SGDLS and CDR2 is YYNGEE. Trimming removed 0 bases from V and 7 bases from J, with 13 bases in between. The CDR3 sequence is CASSVGAATIEKLFF. The DNA of the CDR3 is TGTGCCAGCAGCGTAGGGGCGGCGACAATTGAAAAACTGTTTTTT.

This clonotype has ten or more counts. The genes are TRBV5-1 and TRBJ1-2; tentative D call: TRBD1 (6 bases). Germline loops: CDR1 SGHRS, CDR2 YFSETQ. The V gene lost 0 bases and the J gene lost 4 bases, with 10 bases spanning the gap. The CDR3 has 14 amino acids. CDR3 loop: CASSLGTEFYGYTF. As DNA, the CDR3 is TGCGCCAGCAGCTTGGGGACAGAGTTCTATGGCTACACCTTC.

This clonotype was detected a few times. This chain uses TRBV5-1 with TRBJ2-1; 8 bases agree with TRBD2. Germline trimming cut 7 bases from V and 9 bases from J; bases unmatched to any gene: 12. Per the germline V gene, CDR1 is SGHRS and CDR2 is YFSETQ. The CDR3 extends over 14 amino acids. CDR3: CASEDAGLVGEQFF. The CDR3 DNA reads TGCGCCAGCGAGGACGCGGGACTAGTGGGTGAGCAGTTCTTC.

V usage is TRBV6-1 and J usage is TRBJ2-5; 9 bases agree with TRBD2. The V segment lost 4 bases and the J segment 11 bases; nucleotides outside the gene matches: 17. CDR1 and CDR2 (germline): MNHNS, SASEGT. CDR3 length: 16 residues. CDR3 protein: CASSASGTSMFNEQYF. CDR3 DNA: TGTGCCAGCAGTGCCTCCGGGACTAGCATGTTCAATGAGCAGTACTTC.

In DNA, the CDR3 is TGTGCCAGCAGTGAAGCGCGATCGGATTCCTACGAGCAGTACTTC. Amino acids: CASSEARSDSYEQYF. The chain joins TRBV6-1 to TRBJ2-7; no clear D. Germline CDR1 MNHNS, CDR2 SASEGT. V lost 0 bases and J lost 1, with 10 bases in between. This CDR3 has 15 residues.

The chain joins TRBV3-1 to TRBJ2-5; D is unclear. This CDR3 comprises 14 residues. CDR1 LGHDT and CDR2 YNNKEL come from the germline V gene (reference sequence). V was clipped by 1 base and J by 11 bases, with 17 bases between them. In DNA form, the CDR3 reads TGTGCCAGCAGCCAAGCTCGGGTACGCAGTGAGCAGTACTTC. Protein product: CASSQARVRSEQYF.

V and J are TRBV2 and TRBJ2-5; 11 bases are a match to TRBD2. J was trimmed by 1 base and V by 5 bases; bases with no gene match: 9. The germline CDR1 and CDR2 sequences are SNHLY and FYNNEI. The CDR3 has 17 residues. CDR3 in amino acids: CASSLGLAASLQETQYF. For the CDR3, the DNA is TGTGCCAGCAGTCTGGGACTAGCGGCGAGCCTCCAAGAGACCCAGTACTTC.

This clonotype has ten or more counts. The V call is TRBV12-3 or TRBV12-4, the J call TRBJ2-5, with 11 bases fitting TRBD2. The CDR3 length is 15 residues. The J segment lost 9 bases and the V segment lost 5 bases, leaving 11 bases of the junction unmatched. The DNA for the CDR3 is TGTGCCAGCAGTATCTCTAGCGGGGGGCCGGGGTCCCAGTACTTC. Translating it yields CASSISSGGPGSQYF.

A word on this clonotype: At one end the junction does not follow the germline gene, possibly because of a read error. V gene TRBV7-2 combines with J gene TRBJ2-3; D gene unclear. The germline V gene has CDR1 SGHTA and CDR2 FQGNSA. This CDR3 is built from 14 residues. The CDR3 sequence is CASGLGVSPDTQYF. The CDR3 DNA follows: TGTGCCAGCGGCTTAGGAGTCTCCCCAGATACGCAGTATTTT.

The chain links TRBV29-1 to TRBJ1-1; 7 bases align to TRBD1. Trimming at V came to 7 bases and at J to 7 bases, leaving 9 bases not matched to a gene. The CDR3 covers 12 residues. Germline CDR1 is SQVTM and CDR2 is ANQGSEA. CDR3 protein: CSGRGAAGEAFF. The CDR3, as DNA: TGCAGCGGCAGGGGGGCGGCGGGTGAAGCTTTCTTT. The full variable domain, completed using reference TRBV29-1 and TRBJ1-1, is SAVISQKPSRDICQRGTSLTIQCQVDSQVTMMFWYRQQPGQSLTLIATANQGSEATYESGFVIDKFPISRPNLTFSTLTVSNMSPEDSSIYLCSGRGAAGEAFFGQGTRLTVV.

CDR3: CASSKGLAGASYEQYF. The CDR3 DNA is TGTGCCAGCAGCAAAGGACTAGCGGGAGCCTCCTACGAGCAGTACTTC. The chain uses TRBV21-1 and TRBJ2-7; the table's D gene call, TRBD2, was not cross checked with the DNA. TRBV21-1 is termed a pseudogene. This CDR3 contains 16 residues.

The chain links TRBV6-5 to TRBJ2-4; 7 bases fit TRBD1. The CDR3 length is 17 residues. From germline, CDR1 is MNHEY and CDR2 SVGAGI. Germline trimming cut 4 bases from V and 13 bases from J; bases unmatched to any gene: 22. The CDR3 reads CASSSQTTGVGTYVQYF. The CDR3 DNA sequence: TGTGCCAGCAGTTCGCAAACAACAGGGGTCGGGACCTACGTGCAGTACTTC.

This clonotype was counted between two and nine times. This sequence joins TRBV10-3 and TRBJ2-7; D uncertain. V was clipped by 2 bases and J by 3 bases, with 11 bases between them. This CDR3 comprises 14 residues. Germline V gives CDR1 ENHRY, CDR2 SYGVKD. CDR3 DNA: TGTGCCATCAGTGAGGAACTGGACCTCTACGAGCAGTACTTC. Translating it yields CAISEELDLYEQYF.

CDR3 bases: TGTGCCATCAGCCGGACTAGCGGGGGTTTCAACGAGCAGTACTTC. Its translation is CAISRTSGGFNEQYF. This chain links TRBV10-3 with TRBJ2-7; TRBD2 agrees at 13 bases. V lost 6 bases and J lost 5; bases outside the gene matches: 7. The CDR3 has 15 residues. Per the germline V gene, CDR1 is ENHRY and CDR2 is SYGVKD.

The gene calls are TRBV3-1 and TRBJ1-1, with 7 bases lining up with TRBD1. CDR3 length: 15 amino acids. Germline V gene sequence: CDR1 LGHDT, CDR2 YNNKEL (reference sequence). J lost 4 bases, V lost 1 base, and 6 bases had no gene match. CDR3 DNA sequence: TGTGCCAGCAGCCAAGGGTCCACAGGGGTCACTGAAGCTTTCTTT. Its protein product is CASSQGSTGVTEAFF.

V and J are TRBV5-1 and TRBJ2-2; 8 bases agree with TRBD2. The CDR3 runs to 14 residues. Trimming removed 6 bases from V and 3 bases from J; junction bases left unmatched: 4. Germline V gene data show CDR1 as SGHRS and CDR2 as YFSETQ. CDR3: CASTGRGDTGELFF. The CDR3 coding sequence is TGCGCCAGCACCGGGAGGGGCGACACCGGGGAGCTGTTTTTT. The variable domain in full, completed from reference TRBV5-1 and TRBJ2-2, reads KAGVTQTPRYLIKTRGQQVTLSCSPISGHRSVSWYQQTPGQGLQFLFEYFSETQRNKGNFPGRFSGRQFSNSRSEMNVSTLELGDSALYLCASTGRGDTGELFFGEGSRLTVL.

The genes are TRBV12-3 or TRBV12-4 and TRBJ1-2; tentative D call: TRBD1 (6 bases). The CDR3 extends over 14 amino acids. V was trimmed by 6 bases and J by 6 bases, leaving 17 bases between them. CDR3 region: CASSHVGGLDGYTF. The DNA of the CDR3 is TGTGCCAGCAGCCACGTAGGGGGATTAGATGGCTACACCTTC.

The chain carries TRBV5-1 and TRBJ2-1; D remains ambiguous. CDR1 and CDR2 (germline): SGHRS, YFSETQ. V gave up 4 bases and J gave up 10 bases, with 12 bases separating them. The CDR3 is 12 amino acids. CDR3 bases: TGCGCCAGCAGCCGTCCACAGCAAGAGCAGTTCTTC. This sequence encodes CASSRPQQEQFF.